Listed below are T cell receptor beta chains from one sample, sequenced in a study of shared clonotypes between healthy human individuals. Using immunoSEQ multiplex PCR, the repertoire was profiled, and TCRdb retains in-frame clones only, with some absent. Seen here are 470,000 or so clones, roughly 80% observed once, and the top ten hold 12%. The sequenced sample was PBMCs. The receptors originated from a middle-aged woman in good health. Some clones in this sample may be carry-over from other donors' samples. Each CDR3 is given with its conserved first and last residue. The D gene is left open where the match is weak. Clone size is given for some rows only: seen once, a few or many times, or a class if the clone is expanded.

J gene: TRBJ1-5
D gene: NA
clone size: NA
CDR3 length: 13
V gene: TRBV7-9
CDR3 DNA: TGTGCCAGCAGCTTTAGGGAAAGTCAGCCCCAGCATTTT
CDR3 protein: CASSFRESQPQHF

J gene: TRBJ2-2
D gene: NA
clone size: NA
CDR3 length: 16
V gene: TRBV7-2
CDR3 DNA: TGTGCCAGCAGCCTGTCATTGTATACGAACACCGGGGAGCTGTTTTTT
CDR3 protein: CASSLSLYTNTGELFF

J gene: TRBJ2-2
D gene: NA
clone size: NA
CDR3 length: 13
V gene: TRBV2
CDR3 DNA: TGTGCCAGCAGTGAACTCGGCGCCGGGGAGCTGTTTTTT
CDR3 protein: CASSELGAGELFF

J gene: TRBJ2-6
D gene: TRBD1
clone size: NA
CDR3 length: 16
V gene: TRBV29-1
CDR3 DNA: TGCAGCGTTGATAGTAGGGGGCGTGGCGGGGCCAACGTCCTGACTTTC
CDR3 protein: CSVDSRGRGGANVLTF

J gene: TRBJ2-7
D gene: NA
clone size: NA
CDR3 length: 14
V gene: TRBV6-1
CDR3 DNA: TGTGCCAGCAGTGAATCAGGGGGGTCCTACGAGCAGTACTTC
CDR3 protein: CASSESGGSYEQYF

J gene: TRBJ2-3
D gene: TRBD1
clone size: NA
CDR3 length: 15
V gene: TRBV7-9
CDR3 DNA: TGTGCCAGCAGCCGCGACAGGGCTTCCACAGATACGCAGTATTTT
CDR3 protein: CASSRDRASTDTQYF

J gene: TRBJ2-7
D gene: TRBD2
clone size: NA
CDR3 length: 15
V gene: TRBV7-6
CDR3 DNA: TGTGCCAGCAGCTTAGGGGCGGGAGCCTCCTACGAGCAGTACTTC
CDR3 protein: CASSLGAGASYEQYF

J gene: TRBJ2-7
D gene: NA
clone size: NA
CDR3 length: 17
V gene: TRBV11-2
CDR3 DNA: TGTGCCAGCAGCTTCCTGAGGGGGGGCGGGCAAACCTACGAGCAGTACTTC
CDR3 protein: CASSFLRGGGQTYEQYF

J gene: TRBJ2-7
D gene: NA
clone size: many
CDR3 length: 15
V gene: TRBV7-9
CDR3 DNA: TGTGCCAGCAGCTTAGCGCAGGGAGGCACCTACGAGCAGTACTTC
CDR3 protein: CASSLAQGGTYEQYF

J gene: TRBJ2-1
D gene: NA
clone size: NA
CDR3 length: 13
V gene: TRBV27
CDR3 DNA: TGTGCCAGTAGACAGAGCTCCTACAATGAGCAGTTCTTC
CDR3 protein: CASRQSSYNEQFF

J gene: TRBJ2-1
D gene: TRBD2
clone size: NA
CDR3 length: 16
V gene: TRBV30
CDR3 DNA: TGTGCCTGGAGTGTACCTGGTACTAGCGGTTACAATGAGCAGTTCTTC
CDR3 protein: CAWSVPGTSGYNEQFF

J gene: TRBJ2-5
D gene: TRBD1
clone size: NA
CDR3 length: 17
V gene: TRBV7-9
CDR3 DNA: TGTGCCAGCAGCTTATCTCGAACAGGGGGCGGCATGGAGACCCAGTACTTC
CDR3 protein: CASSLSRTGGGMETQYF

J gene: TRBJ1-3
D gene: NA
clone size: once
CDR3 length: 14
V gene: TRBV2
CDR3 DNA: TGTGCCAGCAGTGCGGACAGCTCTGGAAACACCATATATTTT
CDR3 protein: CASSADSSGNTIYF

J gene: TRBJ2-7
D gene: TRBD2
clone size: NA
CDR3 length: 15
V gene: TRBV18
CDR3 DNA: TGTGCCAGCTCACCAGCTAGCGGGAACCCCTACGAGCAGTACTTC
CDR3 protein: CASSPASGNPYEQYF

J gene: TRBJ1-3
D gene: NA
clone size: NA
CDR3 length: 15
V gene: TRBV7-2
CDR3 DNA: TGTGCCAGCAGCTGGCCAGGAAGAGTTGGGAACACCATATATTTT
CDR3 protein: CASSWPGRVGNTIYF

J gene: TRBJ2-3
D gene: NA
clone size: NA
CDR3 length: 13
V gene: TRBV5-4
CDR3 DNA: TGTGCCAGCAGCTTTCAAGGGGAAGATACGCAGTATTTT
CDR3 protein: CASSFQGEDTQYF

J gene: TRBJ2-3
D gene: NA
clone size: NA
CDR3 length: 13
V gene: TRBV29-1
CDR3 DNA: TGCAGCGTTGATGGGACCAGCACAGATACGCAGTATTTT
CDR3 protein: CSVDGTSTDTQYF

J gene: TRBJ2-2
D gene: NA
clone size: many
CDR3 length: 13
V gene: TRBV5-4
CDR3 DNA: TGTGCCAGCAGCTTGGTACACACCGGGGAGCTGTTTTTT
CDR3 protein: CASSLVHTGELFF

J gene: TRBJ2-2
D gene: NA
clone size: NA
CDR3 length: 12
V gene: TRBV6-5
CDR3 DNA: TGTGCCAGCAGCCGTAACACCGGGGAGCTGTTTTTT
CDR3 protein: CASSRNTGELFF

J gene: TRBJ1-2
D gene: TRBD1
clone size: many
CDR3 length: 14
V gene: TRBV5-1
CDR3 DNA: TGCGCCAGCAGCTGGAACAGGGGCCCCTATGGCTACACCTTC
CDR3 protein: CASSWNRGPYGYTF

J gene: TRBJ2-5
D gene: TRBD1
clone size: NA
CDR3 length: 14
V gene: TRBV5-1
CDR3 DNA: TGCGCCAGCAGCTTGTACAGGGGCCAAGAGACCCAGTACTTC
CDR3 protein: CASSLYRGQETQYF

J gene: TRBJ2-1
D gene: NA
clone size: few
CDR3 length: 13
V gene: TRBV6-6
CDR3 DNA: TGTGCCAGCAGTTACGGGTCAAACAATGAGCAGTTCTTC
CDR3 protein: CASSYGSNNEQFF

J gene: TRBJ2-7
D gene: TRBD1
clone size: NA
CDR3 length: 13
V gene: TRBV6-5
CDR3 DNA: TGTGCCAGCTGGGACAGCGACGTCTACGAGCAGTACTTC
CDR3 protein: CASWDSDVYEQYF

J gene: TRBJ1-5
D gene: TRBD1
clone size: NA
CDR3 length: 16
V gene: TRBV28
CDR3 DNA: TGTGCCAGCAGTCCCCCGGGACAGGGGTTTGATCAGCCCCAGCATTTT
CDR3 protein: CASSPPGQGFDQPQHF

J gene: TRBJ1-1
D gene: NA
clone size: few
CDR3 length: 11
V gene: TRBV2
CDR3 DNA: TGTGCCAGCTCTGACAGCACTGAAGCTTTCTTT
CDR3 protein: CASSDSTEAFF

J gene: TRBJ2-1
D gene: TRBD2
clone size: NA
CDR3 length: 16
V gene: TRBV7-8
CDR3 DNA: TGTGCCAGCAGCGGGGGAAGCGGGAGAACCTACAATGAGCAGTTCTTC
CDR3 protein: CASSGGSGRTYNEQFF

J gene: TRBJ2-7
D gene: TRBD1
clone size: NA
CDR3 length: 16
V gene: TRBV4-2
CDR3 DNA: TGTGCCAGCAGCCAGGGGAGGGGACAGGGGGCCGGGGAGCAGTACTTC
CDR3 protein: CASSQGRGQGAGEQYF

J gene: TRBJ1-5
D gene: TRBD1
clone size: NA
CDR3 length: 13
V gene: TRBV6-1
CDR3 DNA: TGTGCCAGCAGTGTCGGACAGGGTCAGCCCCAGCATTTT
CDR3 protein: CASSVGQGQPQHF

J gene: TRBJ2-2
D gene: TRBD2
clone size: NA
CDR3 length: 16
V gene: TRBV10-3
CDR3 DNA: TGTGCCATCACCCCGGGACTAGCGGGATTAGAGGGGGAGCTGTTTTTT
CDR3 protein: CAITPGLAGLEGELFF

J gene: TRBJ2-1
D gene: NA
clone size: NA
CDR3 length: 15
V gene: TRBV28
CDR3 DNA: TGTGCCAGCAGTTTTCGGTCTAGCTCCTACAATGAGCAGTTCTTC
CDR3 protein: CASSFRSSSYNEQFF

J gene: TRBJ1-4
D gene: TRBD1
clone size: once
CDR3 length: 15
V gene: TRBV7-8
CDR3 DNA: TGTGCCAGCAGCCCATACAGGGGGCTGAGAGAAAAACTGTTTTTT
CDR3 protein: CASSPYRGLREKLFF

J gene: TRBJ2-7
D gene: TRBD2
clone size: NA
CDR3 length: 17
V gene: TRBV18
CDR3 DNA: TGTGCCAGCTCACCGGGAGTACTAGCGGGAGGTGGGTACGAGCAGTACTTC
CDR3 protein: CASSPGVLAGGGYEQYF

J gene: TRBJ1-1
D gene: NA
clone size: NA
CDR3 length: 17
V gene: TRBV6-1
CDR3 DNA: TGTGCCAGCAGTGAAGAATTTGTGGGACGGACGAACACTGAAGCTTTCTTT
CDR3 protein: CASSEEFVGRTNTEAFF

J gene: TRBJ2-5
D gene: TRBD2
clone size: NA
CDR3 length: 17
V gene: TRBV28
CDR3 DNA: TGTGCCAGCAGTTCCGGGACTAGCGGGAGGGCCAGAGAGACCCAGTACTTC
CDR3 protein: CASSSGTSGRARETQYF

J gene: TRBJ2-7
D gene: NA
clone size: NA
CDR3 length: 15
V gene: TRBV19
CDR3 DNA: TGTGCCAGTAGTACCTCGGGCAGGGGCTCCTACGAGCAGTACTTC
CDR3 protein: CASSTSGRGSYEQYF

J gene: TRBJ1-2
D gene: NA
clone size: once
CDR3 length: 13
V gene: TRBV18
CDR3 DNA: TGTGCCAGCTCACCACCAGGGCGATATGGCTACACCTTC
CDR3 protein: CASSPPGRYGYTF

J gene: TRBJ2-3
D gene: TRBD2
clone size: NA
CDR3 length: 15
V gene: TRBV2
CDR3 DNA: TGTGCCAGCAGTGCCCAGCGGGGGAGGTCAGATACGCAGTATTTT
CDR3 protein: CASSAQRGRSDTQYF

J gene: TRBJ1-1
D gene: NA
clone size: NA
CDR3 length: 14
V gene: TRBV14
CDR3 DNA: TGTGCCAGCAGCCAGCGGGCCTCGGCCCGTGAAGCTTTCTTT
CDR3 protein: CASSQRASAREAFF

J gene: TRBJ1-5
D gene: NA
clone size: few
CDR3 length: 16
V gene: TRBV7-6
CDR3 DNA: TGTGCCAGCAGCTCCGAGCTGGGGAACGGTAATCAGCCCCAGCATTTT
CDR3 protein: CASSSELGNGNQPQHF

J gene: TRBJ1-3
D gene: NA
clone size: NA
CDR3 length: 15
V gene: TRBV2
CDR3 DNA: TGTGCCAGCAGTGAAGTCCGCCATATTGGAAACACCATATATTTT
CDR3 protein: CASSEVRHIGNTIYF

J gene: TRBJ2-6
D gene: NA
clone size: NA
CDR3 length: 16
V gene: TRBV13
CDR3 DNA: TGTGCCAGCAGCATCAGACAGCCCTCTGGGGCCAACGTCCTGACTTTC
CDR3 protein: CASSIRQPSGANVLTF

J gene: TRBJ1-2
D gene: NA
clone size: NA
CDR3 length: 13
V gene: TRBV9
CDR3 DNA: TGTGCCAGCAGCGTAGTAGGGGACTATGGCTACACCTTC
CDR3 protein: CASSVVGDYGYTF

J gene: TRBJ2-7
D gene: NA
clone size: NA
CDR3 length: 14
V gene: TRBV28
CDR3 DNA: TGTGCCAGCAGTTGGCTAGACTTATCCTACGAGCAGTACTTC
CDR3 protein: CASSWLDLSYEQYF

J gene: TRBJ2-2
D gene: NA
clone size: NA
CDR3 length: 16
V gene: TRBV2
CDR3 DNA: TGTGCCAGCAGTGACTTCAGGGTAGGGGACACCGGGGAGCTGTTTTTT
CDR3 protein: CASSDFRVGDTGELFF

J gene: TRBJ1-1
D gene: TRBD1
clone size: once
CDR3 length: 17
V gene: TRBV19
CDR3 DNA: TGTGCCAGTAGTACCCCGGGACAGGAGAGTTGGAACACTGAAGCTTTCTTT
CDR3 protein: CASSTPGQESWNTEAFF

J gene: TRBJ2-1
D gene: TRBD2
clone size: NA
CDR3 length: 13
V gene: TRBV7-9
CDR3 DNA: TGTGCCAGCAGACTAGCGGGAGGCAATGAGCAGTTCTTC
CDR3 protein: CASRLAGGNEQFF

J gene: TRBJ1-1
D gene: NA
clone size: NA
CDR3 length: 13
V gene: TRBV5-1
CDR3 DNA: TGCGCCAGCAGGGAGGGCATGAACACTGAAGCTTTCTTT
CDR3 protein: CASREGMNTEAFF

J gene: TRBJ2-1
D gene: NA
clone size: NA
CDR3 length: 15
V gene: TRBV9
CDR3 DNA: TGTGCCAGCAGCGTATCGGGGAGTGGGAACAATGAGCAGTTCTTC
CDR3 protein: CASSVSGSGNNEQFF

J gene: TRBJ2-7
D gene: TRBD1
clone size: once
CDR3 length: 15
V gene: TRBV11-2
CDR3 DNA: TGTGCCAGCAGCCCAGTACAGGGGGCTTTTTACGAGCAGTACTTC
CDR3 protein: CASSPVQGAFYEQYF

J gene: TRBJ2-5
D gene: NA
clone size: NA
CDR3 length: 14
V gene: TRBV5-1
CDR3 DNA: TGCGCCAGCAGCTTGGACCCGGGCTCCGGGGCCCAGTACTTC
CDR3 protein: CASSLDPGSGAQYF

J gene: TRBJ2-7
D gene: TRBD2
clone size: NA
CDR3 length: 14
V gene: TRBV4-2
CDR3 DNA: TGTGCCAGCAGCCTCAGGACTAGCGACTACGAGCAGTACTTC
CDR3 protein: CASSLRTSDYEQYF

J gene: TRBJ2-7
D gene: NA
clone size: NA
CDR3 length: 15
V gene: TRBV27
CDR3 DNA: TGTGCCAGCAGTTTTATCGGACTCCACTCCTACGAGCAGTACTTC
CDR3 protein: CASSFIGLHSYEQYF

J gene: TRBJ2-1
D gene: TRBD1
clone size: NA
CDR3 length: 16
V gene: TRBV5-4
CDR3 DNA: TGTGCCAGCAGCTTCCTTTGGGGACAGGGGGGCAATGAGCAGTTCTTC
CDR3 protein: CASSFLWGQGGNEQFF

J gene: TRBJ1-4
D gene: TRBD1
clone size: NA
CDR3 length: 15
V gene: TRBV5-1
CDR3 DNA: TGCGCCAGCAGCCCCGGACAGGGGTGGGGTGAAAAACTGTTTTTT
CDR3 protein: CASSPGQGWGEKLFF

J gene: TRBJ2-7
D gene: NA
clone size: NA
CDR3 length: 13
V gene: TRBV30
CDR3 DNA: TGTGCCTGGATTGGCCGGAATCAATACGAGCAGTACTTC
CDR3 protein: CAWIGRNQYEQYF

J gene: TRBJ2-3
D gene: NA
clone size: NA
CDR3 length: 12
V gene: TRBV29-1
CDR3 DNA: TGCAGCGTTCAGGGTGGCACAGATACGCAGTATTTT
CDR3 protein: CSVQGGTDTQYF

J gene: TRBJ2-7
D gene: NA
clone size: NA
CDR3 length: 15
V gene: TRBV25-1
CDR3 DNA: TGTGCCAGCAGTTTCCTCCGCTACTCACCCTACGAGCAGTACTTC
CDR3 protein: CASSFLRYSPYEQYF

J gene: TRBJ2-7
D gene: NA
clone size: few
CDR3 length: 14
V gene: TRBV5-1
CDR3 DNA: TGCGCCAGCAGCTTTCGTAAACAGGGCTACGAGCAGTACTTC
CDR3 protein: CASSFRKQGYEQYF